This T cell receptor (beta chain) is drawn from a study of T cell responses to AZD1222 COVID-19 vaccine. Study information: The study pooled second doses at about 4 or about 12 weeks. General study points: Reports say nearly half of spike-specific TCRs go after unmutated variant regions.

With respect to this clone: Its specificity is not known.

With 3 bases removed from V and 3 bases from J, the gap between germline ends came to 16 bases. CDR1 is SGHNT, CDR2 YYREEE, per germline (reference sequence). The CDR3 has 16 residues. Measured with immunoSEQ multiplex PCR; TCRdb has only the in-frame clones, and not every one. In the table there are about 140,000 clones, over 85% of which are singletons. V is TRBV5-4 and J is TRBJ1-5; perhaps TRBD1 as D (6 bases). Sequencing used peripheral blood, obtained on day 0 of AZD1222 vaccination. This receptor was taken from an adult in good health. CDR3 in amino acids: CASSWGGALVNQPQHF. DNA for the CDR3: TGTGCCAGCAGCTGGGGGGGGGCTCTAGTCAATCAGCCCCAGCATTTT.